This T cell receptor beta chain comes out of a study of identical twins. Overall study findings and caveats: For zero-insertion analyses, partial confounding could come from invariant MAIT and iNKT cells. Surplus twin overlap in beta out-of-frame sequences was less pronounced.

This clonotype was detected only once. Its antigen is unknown. Germline CDR1 reads SGHTA; CDR2 reads FQGNSA. The V and J ends lost 2 bases and 4 bases, in that order; junction bases with no gene match: 5. The CDR3 is 15 amino acids. TCRdb re-analysed the 5' RACE reads in MiXCR, keeping a single row per CDR3 protein. Of roughly 1.6 million distinct CDR3 sequences listed, under 35% are singletons. The clonotype comes from a newborn girl in good health. The sample consisted of cord blood. The genes are TRBV7-2 and TRBJ2-1, with 7 bases aligning to TRBD2. DNA of the CDR3: TGTGCCAGCAGCTTACTAGGACTAGAATACAATGAGCAGTTCTTC. Its translation is CASSLLGLEYNEQFF. Using reference TRBV7-2 and TRBJ2-1 for the parts outside the CDR3, the full variable domain is GAGVSQSPSNKVTEKGKDVELRCDPISGHTALYWYRQSLGQGLEFLIYFQGNSAPDKSGLPSDRFSAERTGGSVSTLTIQRTQQEDSAVYLCASSLLGLEYNEQFFGPGTRLTVL.